This TCR beta chain was recorded in a study of monozygotic twins with inflammatory bowel disease. As concerns this clonotype: Its target is unknown.

Germline loops: CDR1 MGHRA, CDR2 YSYEKL. The CDR3 has 16 amino acids. Study-wide findings and caveats: Twins with IBD were found to have lower TCRbeta diversity (inverse Simpson) than healthy co-twins.

TCRdb reprocessed the 5' RACE reads and stores each CDR3 protein as one record, lacking DNA. The sample includes approximately 380,000 distinct CDR3 sequences. Whole blood that had not undergone T cell sorting provided the isolated total RNA. This TCR was sampled from a human donor with ulcerative colitis or Crohn's disease, or a healthy co-twin of an affected twin (not recorded which). The chain uses TRBV4-1 and TRBJ2-6; no DNA is available, so the TRBD1 call from TCRdb remains unchecked. The source material was blood. The CDR3 sequence: CASSQEGGAGANVLTF.